This T cell receptor beta chain was sequenced in a study of blood T cell repertoires in COVID-19. At the level of the study: Nucleic acid was either cDNA or gDNA, and it came from T cells, B-cell-depleted T cells, or PBMCs.

Unmatched junction bases numbered 10, after V lost 4 bases and J lost 6 bases. There are 15 residues in the CDR3. Germline CDR1 and CDR2: MNHEY and SVGAGI. TCRdb keeps only in-frame clones here, not all; method: immunoSEQ multiplex PCR. The data show around 50,000 clones, around 90% seen once. Sequenced material: peripheral blood. The TCR was taken from a human donor in a cohort sampled during active COVID-19. The V and J genes are TRBV6-5 and TRBJ2-3, with 7 positions matching TRBD2. CDR3 DNA: TGTGCCAGCAGTTCCCCCGGGACTAATACCGATACGCAGTATTTT. This gives the protein CASSSPGTNTDTQYF.